One and the same sample provided the 17 T cell receptor beta chains below, sequenced in a study of Ad26.COV2.S vaccination and SARS-CoV-2 variants. Treatment indicated: roughly 19 received Ad26.COV2.S at low or high dose, single or two shots; about five received placebo; per-sample allocation not given. Sampling was performed 63 days after the first vaccine or placebo injection. Sequencing used immunoSEQ multiplex PCR; TCRdb keeps in-frame clones, though not all of them. The profile covers approximately 240,000 clones, with 85% to 90% appearing a single time and 9.5% to 12% taken by the ten largest. The input for sequencing was peripheral blood, taken in a trial of Ad26.COV2.S vaccine versus placebo. The source is a person between 18 and 65 years old who received the Ad26.COV2.S COVID-19 vaccine or a placebo.

V is TRBV20-1 and J is TRBJ2-7; 7 positions agree with TRBD1. The germline gives CDR1 DFQATT, CDR2 SNEGSKA (reference sequence). J lost 3 bases, V lost 3 bases, and 5 bases had no gene match. The CDR3 contains 13 residues. CDR3 in DNA: TGCAGTGCTAGTAGGGGGCTAGGCTACGAGCAGTACTTC. Encoded protein: CSASRGLGYEQYF.

V and J are TRBV30 and TRBJ1-1; D gene uncertain. Trimming cost V 3 bases and J 2 bases, with 13 bases left between them. The CDR3 sequence is 14 residues long. Germline-derived CDR1 and CDR2 are GTSNPN and SVGIG (reference sequence). CDR3 coding DNA: TGTGCCTGGAGGATGAACTCGCGAAACACTGAAGCTTTCTTT. Translated, it gives CAWRMNSRNTEAFF.

This clone was counted between two and nine times. J is TRBJ2-7 and V is TRBV10-2, with D tentatively TRBD1 (6 bases). Germline CDR1 and CDR2: WSHSY and SAAADI. CDR3 length equals 14 residues. With 2 bases removed from V and 5 bases from J, the gap between germline ends came to 13 bases. DNA of the CDR3: TGCGCCAGCAGTGAGACTCAGGGGAGCCACGAGCAGTACTTC. Encoded protein: CASSETQGSHEQYF.

This clone was seen repeatedly, ten times or more. The chain employs TRBV7-2 and TRBJ1-3; no firm D call. Per germline, CDR1 SGHTA and CDR2 FQGNSA. Trimming took off 1 base at V and 0 bases at J, with 1 base between the two ends. CDR3 length: 13 amino acids. CDR3 bases: TGTGCCAGCAGCTTAGGCTCTGGAAACACCATATATTTT. It encodes CASSLGSGNTIYF.

The V and J genes are TRBV6-5 and TRBJ1-1, with TRBD1 as a possible D gene (5 bases). The CDR3 is 14 amino acids. Trimming removed 5 bases at V and 5 bases at J, with 15 bases between. Germline V gene lookup returns CDR1 MNHEY and CDR2 SVGAGI. CDR3 coding DNA: TGTGCCAGCAGTCCGAGGGGATCTGCGACTGAAGCTTTCTTT. It encodes CASSPRGSATEAFF.

J is TRBJ2-3 and V is TRBV18; maybe TRBD2 (6 bases). This CDR3 spans 14 amino acids. The ends were cut back, 2 bases at V and 5 bases at J, with 11 bases in the middle. CDR1 KGHSH and CDR2 LQKENI come from the germline V gene. CDR3 nucleotides: TGTGCCAGCTCACCATCGGGGGTGGAAGATACGCAGTATTTT. Encoded protein: CASSPSGVEDTQYF. Together with reference TRBV18 and TRBJ2-3, the CDR3 gives the full variable domain: NAGVMQNPRHLVRRRGQEARLRCSPMKGHSHVYWYRQLPEEGLKFMVYLQKENIIDESGMPKERFSAEFPKEGPSILRIQQVVRGDSAAYFCASSPSGVEDTQYFGPGTRLTVL.

J is TRBJ2-3 and V is TRBV30; D might be TRBD1 (6 bases). V gave up 0 bases and J gave up 6 bases, with 16 bases separating them. This CDR3 has 15 residues. Germline CDR1 is GTSNPN and CDR2 is SVGIG (reference sequence). The CDR3 loop is CAWSVGGSGVDTQYF. The CDR3 coding sequence is TGTGCCTGGAGTGTAGGCGGGTCAGGGGTGGATACGCAGTATTTT.

The rearrangement joins TRBV7-2 to TRBJ1-2; possible D gene TRBD1, 5 bases. The CDR3 is 13 amino acids. Per the germline V gene, CDR1 is SGHTA and CDR2 is FQGNSA. The V end lost 3 bases, the J end lost 4 bases, and 9 bases lay between the germline ends. CDR3 sequence: CASSLGPGYGYTF. The CDR3 DNA sequence: TGTGCCAGCAGCTTGGGACCGGGCTATGGCTACACCTTC.

The chain couples TRBV6-5 to TRBJ2-7, with D uncertain. Germline V gene sequence: CDR1 MNHEY, CDR2 SVGAGI. V lost 6 bases and J 1 base, leaving 13 bases between the germline ends. This CDR3 is built from 14 residues. In nucleotides, the CDR3 is TGTGCCAGCAGCGTGGAACTGGGTTCCTACGAGCAGTACTTC. This sequence encodes CASSVELGSYEQYF.

This chain's CDR3 is CASSSLDRVDQPQHF. CDR3 coding DNA: TGTGCCAGCAGCTCGTTGGACAGGGTCGATCAGCCCCAGCATTTT. This chain joins TRBV7-9 and TRBJ1-5, with 8 bases matching TRBD1. This CDR3 has 15 residues. Germline V gene sequence: CDR1 SEHNR, CDR2 FQNEAQ (reference sequence). J lost 5 bases, V lost 4 bases, and 7 bases had no gene match.

The genes are TRBV5-6 and TRBJ2-5, with TRBD1 matching over 10 bases. CDR3 length: 17 amino acids. V shed 0 bases, J shed 4 bases, and the junction held 9 bases outside the gene matches. Germline V gene lookup returns CDR1 SGHDT and CDR2 YYEEEE. This CDR3 reads CASSLGGTGVSVETQYF. The CDR3, as DNA: TGTGCCAGCAGCTTGGGAGGGACAGGGGTGTCCGTAGAGACCCAGTACTTC.

The chain combines TRBV18 with TRBJ2-2; 8 nucleotides line up with TRBD2. The germline V gene encodes CDR1 KGHSH and CDR2 LQKENI. The CDR3 loop spans 15 amino acids. Trimming removed 3 bases from V and 4 bases from J; junction bases left unmatched: 4. CDR3 in amino acids: CASSPGLASTGELFF. CDR3 DNA: TGTGCCAGCTCACCCGGACTAGCAAGCACCGGGGAGCTGTTTTTT.

The rearrangement uses TRBV30 and TRBJ2-5; tentative D call: TRBD1 (6 bases). Deletions cut 4 bases from V and 4 bases from J, with 16 bases between. Per germline, CDR1 GTSNPN and CDR2 SVGIG (reference sequence). This CDR3 contains 14 residues. The CDR3 region has the DNA TGTGCCTGGATGGTAGTAGGGGGACGAGAGACCCAGTACTTC. Translation gives CAWMVVGGRETQYF.

The chain recombines TRBV6-5 with TRBJ2-7; D call uncertain. The CDR3 is made up of 14 amino acids. CDR1 and CDR2 from the germline V gene are MNHEY and SVGAGI. The V end was cut by 2 bases, the J end by 0 bases, with 8 bases between. In DNA, the CDR3 is TGTGCCAGCAGTTACCAGGCACCCTCCTACGAGCAGTACTTC. Its translation: CASSYQAPSYEQYF.

This chain connects TRBV10-3 to TRBJ2-5, with D perhaps assigned TRBD1 or TRBD2 (5 bases each). V lost 0 bases and J lost 5, with 10 bases in between. This CDR3 spans 14 amino acids. Germline V gene sequence: CDR1 ENHRY, CDR2 SYGVKD. CDR3 amino acids: CAISESRGWETQYF. CDR3 DNA: TGTGCCATCAGTGAGTCGAGGGGCTGGGAGACCCAGTACTTC.

The CDR3 here is CASSLGPYSYEQYF. Here the CDR3 DNA reads TGTGCCAGCAGCTTGGGACCCTACTCCTACGAGCAGTACTTC. The chain employs TRBV5-5 and TRBJ2-7; D gene unclear. From germline, CDR1 is SGHKS and CDR2 YYEKEE (reference sequence). The V and J ends lost 0 bases and 0 bases respectively, with 7 bases between them. The CDR3 contains 14 residues. The full variable domain, its missing parts supplied by reference TRBV5-5 and TRBJ2-7, is DAGVTQSPTHLIKTRGQQVTLRCSPISGHKSVSWYQQVLGQGPQFIFQYYEKEERGRGNFPDRFSARQFPNYSSELNVNALLLGDSALYLCASSLGPYSYEQYFGPGTRLTVT.

The chain joins TRBV7-9 to TRBJ2-5; a weak D match, TRBD2 (5 bases). The CDR3 has 11 residues. Germline CDR1 reads SEHNR; CDR2 reads FQNEAQ (reference sequence). Between the trimmed V and J ends, which lost 5 bases and 9 bases, there was a span of 10 bases. The CDR3 loop is CASSPGKPQYF. CDR3 in DNA: TGTGCCAGCAGCCCCGGGAAGCCCCAGTACTTC.